The T cell receptor (beta chain) described here comes from a study of cytomegalovirus exposure and HLA in healthy donors. General study points: A few CMV-associated chains proved CMV antigen-specific in vitro.

This CDR3 has 13 residues. V shed 2 bases and J shed 6 bases, with 11 bases lying between them. The germline V gene encodes CDR1 WNHNN and CDR2 SYGVQD (reference sequence). The PCR used 60 Vbeta and 13 Jbeta primers. Measured with immunoSEQ multiplex PCR; TCRdb has only the in-frame clones, and not every one. This table holds 75,000 to 85,000 clones, roughly 75% found once. The count of this clone is one. The antigen is unknown. The sequence was collected from a male donor in good health and CMV-seronegative. The chain employs TRBV10-1 and TRBJ2-7; D might be TRBD2 (5 bases). Sequencing was performed on PBMCs. CDR3 sequence reads: CASSELGETEQYF. CDR3 sequence (DNA): TGCGCCAGCAGTGAGCTTGGGGAGACCGAGCAGTACTTC.